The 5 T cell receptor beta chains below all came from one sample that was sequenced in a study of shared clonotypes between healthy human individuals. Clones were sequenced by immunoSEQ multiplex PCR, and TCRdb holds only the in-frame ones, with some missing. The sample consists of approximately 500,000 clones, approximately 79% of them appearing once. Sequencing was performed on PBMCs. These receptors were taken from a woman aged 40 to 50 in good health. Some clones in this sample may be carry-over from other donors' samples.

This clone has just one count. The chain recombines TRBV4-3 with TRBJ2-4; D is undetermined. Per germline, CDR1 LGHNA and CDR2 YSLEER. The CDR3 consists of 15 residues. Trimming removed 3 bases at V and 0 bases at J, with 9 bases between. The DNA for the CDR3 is TGCGCCAGCAGCCATAATCACTTAGCCAAAAACATTCAGTACTTC. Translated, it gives CASSHNHLAKNIQYF.

CDR3 loop: CASSYGRSSYNEQFF. CDR3 DNA: TGTGCCAGCAGTTACGGCAGGAGCTCCTACAATGAGCAGTTCTTC. The gene calls are TRBV6-6 and TRBJ2-1; D ambiguous. There are 15 residues in the CDR3. The V gene's germline CDR1 is MNHNY and CDR2 SVGAGI (reference sequence). Trimming left V 2 bases short and J 0 bases short, with 8 bases between.

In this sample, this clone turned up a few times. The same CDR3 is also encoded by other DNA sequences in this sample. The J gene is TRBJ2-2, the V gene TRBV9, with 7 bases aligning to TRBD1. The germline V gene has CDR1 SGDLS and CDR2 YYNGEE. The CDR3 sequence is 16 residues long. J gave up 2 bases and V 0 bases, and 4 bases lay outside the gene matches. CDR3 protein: CASSVGAGGNTGELFF. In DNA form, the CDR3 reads TGTGCCAGCAGCGTAGGGGCAGGGGGAAACACCGGGGAGCTGTTTTTT.

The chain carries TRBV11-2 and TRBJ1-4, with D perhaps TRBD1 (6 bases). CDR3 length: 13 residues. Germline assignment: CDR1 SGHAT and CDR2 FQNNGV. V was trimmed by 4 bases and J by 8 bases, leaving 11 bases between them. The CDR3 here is CASSSGVGEKLFF. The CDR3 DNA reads TGTGCCAGCAGCTCAGGGGTCGGGGAAAAACTGTTTTTT.

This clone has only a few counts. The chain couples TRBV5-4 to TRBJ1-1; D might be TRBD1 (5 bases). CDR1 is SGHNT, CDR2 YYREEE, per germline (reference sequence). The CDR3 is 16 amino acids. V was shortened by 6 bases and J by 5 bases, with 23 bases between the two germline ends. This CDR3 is CASTTPGLRGRTEAFF. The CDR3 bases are TGTGCCAGCACCACCCCGGGACTTCGGGGGAGGACTGAAGCTTTCTTT. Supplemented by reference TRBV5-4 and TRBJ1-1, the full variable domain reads ETGVTQSPTHLIKTRGQQVTLRCSSQSGHNTVSWYQQALGQGPQFIFQYYREEENGRGNFPPRFSGLQFPNYSSELNVNALELDDSALYLCASTTPGLRGRTEAFFGQGTRLTVV.